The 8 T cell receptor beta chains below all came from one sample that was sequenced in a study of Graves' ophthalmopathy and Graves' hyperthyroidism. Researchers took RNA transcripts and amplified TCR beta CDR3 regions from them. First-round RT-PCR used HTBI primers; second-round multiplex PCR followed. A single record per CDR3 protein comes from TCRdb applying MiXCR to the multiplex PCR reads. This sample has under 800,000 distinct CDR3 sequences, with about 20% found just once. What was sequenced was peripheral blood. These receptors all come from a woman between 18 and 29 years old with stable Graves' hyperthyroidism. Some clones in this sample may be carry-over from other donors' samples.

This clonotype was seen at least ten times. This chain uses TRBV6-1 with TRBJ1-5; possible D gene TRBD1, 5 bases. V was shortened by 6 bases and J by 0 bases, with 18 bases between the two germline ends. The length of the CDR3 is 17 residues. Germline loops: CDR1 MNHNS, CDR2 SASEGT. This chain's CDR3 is CASREGRGSYSNQPQHF. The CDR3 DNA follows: TGTGCCAGCAGAGAGGGACGGGGAAGCTATAGCAATCAGCCCCAGCATTTT.

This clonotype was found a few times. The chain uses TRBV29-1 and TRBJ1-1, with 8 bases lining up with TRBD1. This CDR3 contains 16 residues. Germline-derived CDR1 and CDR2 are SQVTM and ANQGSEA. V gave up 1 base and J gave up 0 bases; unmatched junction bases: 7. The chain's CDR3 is CSVEAPGQALNTEAFF. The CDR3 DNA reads TGCAGCGTTGAAGCTCCGGGACAGGCGTTGAACACTGAAGCTTTCTTT.

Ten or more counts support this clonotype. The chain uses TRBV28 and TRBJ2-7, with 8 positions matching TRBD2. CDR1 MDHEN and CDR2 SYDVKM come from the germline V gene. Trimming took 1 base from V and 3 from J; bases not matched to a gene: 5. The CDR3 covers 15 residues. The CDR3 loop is CASSLSGGRNYEQYF. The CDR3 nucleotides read TGTGCCAGCAGTTTATCGGGAGGGAGAAACTACGAGCAGTACTTC.

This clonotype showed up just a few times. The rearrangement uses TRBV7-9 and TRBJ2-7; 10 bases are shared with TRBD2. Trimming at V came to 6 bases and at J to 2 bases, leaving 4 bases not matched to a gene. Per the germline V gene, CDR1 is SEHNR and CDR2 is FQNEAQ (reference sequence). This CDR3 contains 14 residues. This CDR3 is CASRRTSGAYEQYF. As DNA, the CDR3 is TGTGCCAGCAGGCGGACTAGCGGAGCCTACGAGCAGTACTTC. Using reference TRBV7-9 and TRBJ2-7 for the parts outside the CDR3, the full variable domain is DTGVSQNPRHKITKRGQNVTFRCDPISEHNRLYWYRQTLGQGPEFLTYFQNEAQLEKSRLLSDRFSAERPKGSFSTLEIQRTEQGDSAMYLCASRRTSGAYEQYFGPGTRLTVT.

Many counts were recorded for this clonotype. The chain's CDR3 is CSAPDGGYSNQPQHF. CDR3 nucleotide sequence: TGCAGTGCTCCGGACGGAGGGTATAGCAATCAGCCCCAGCATTTT. This rearrangement joins TRBV20-1 to TRBJ1-5; D gene uncertain. Germline values: CDR1 DFQATT, CDR2 SNEGSKA (reference sequence). Trimming removed 5 bases from V and 0 bases from J, with 14 bases in between. The CDR3 is made up of 15 amino acids.

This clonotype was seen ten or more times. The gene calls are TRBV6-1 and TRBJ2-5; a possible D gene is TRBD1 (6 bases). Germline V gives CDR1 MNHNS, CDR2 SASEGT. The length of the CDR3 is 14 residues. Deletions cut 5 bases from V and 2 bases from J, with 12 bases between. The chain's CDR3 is CASSREDSQETQYF. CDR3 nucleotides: TGTGCCAGCAGTCGCGAGGACAGTCAAGAGACCCAGTACTTC.

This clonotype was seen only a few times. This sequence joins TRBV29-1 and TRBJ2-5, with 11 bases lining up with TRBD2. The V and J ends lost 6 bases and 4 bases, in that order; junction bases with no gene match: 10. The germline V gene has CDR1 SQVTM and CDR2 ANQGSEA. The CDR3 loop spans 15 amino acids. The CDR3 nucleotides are TGCAGCGTGACCTTAGCGGGAGGGCCGGGAGAGACCCAGTACTTC. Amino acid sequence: CSVTLAGGPGETQYF.

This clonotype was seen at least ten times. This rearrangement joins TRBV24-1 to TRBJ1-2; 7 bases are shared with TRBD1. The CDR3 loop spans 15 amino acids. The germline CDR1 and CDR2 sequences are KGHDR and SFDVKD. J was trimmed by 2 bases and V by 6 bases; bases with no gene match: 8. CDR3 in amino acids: CATSPTGETNYGYTF. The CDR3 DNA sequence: TGTGCCACCAGTCCCACAGGGGAGACAAACTATGGCTACACCTTC.